The source of this TCR beta chain is a study of regulatory and conventional T cells in RAG deficiency. Study-wide points: Omenn patients showed >75% Treg-Tconv overlap and shorter CDR3 lengths. Shannon entropy fell and Simpson indices rose in RAG-deficient patients.

V lost 0 bases, J lost 1 base, and 7 bases stayed unmatched. Germline lookup yields CDR1 SGHVS and CDR2 FQNEAQ. The CDR3 runs to 17 residues. Blood CD4+ CD25-low CD127-high conventional T cells supplied the genomic DNA template. The data were produced by immunoSEQ multiplex PCR, yet TCRdb's version contains in-frame clones alone and is incomplete. The sample has around 20,000 clones, around 94% seen once. This clone appeared once. Antigen: not known. A further study also used this sample, focusing on regulatory T cells. That investigation notes: Amplification used 52 TRBV primers and 13 TRBJ primers.

This TCR was recovered from a human donor in good health. The sequenced sample was CD4+ T cells sorted from blood. The V gene is TRBV7-8, the J gene TRBJ2-3; TRBD1 matches 7 bases. CDR3 amino acids: CASSLAVGGWGTDTQYF. CDR3 in DNA: TGTGCCAGCAGCTTAGCTGTAGGGGGCTGGGGCACAGATACGCAGTATTTT.